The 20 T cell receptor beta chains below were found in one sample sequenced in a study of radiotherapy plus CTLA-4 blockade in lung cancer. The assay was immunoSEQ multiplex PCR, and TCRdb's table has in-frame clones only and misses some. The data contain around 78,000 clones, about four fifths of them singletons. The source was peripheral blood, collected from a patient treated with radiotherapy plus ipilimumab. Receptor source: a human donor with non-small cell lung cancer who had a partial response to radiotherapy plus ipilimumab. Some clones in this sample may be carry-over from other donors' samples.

DNA for the CDR3: TGTGCCAGCAGCCCAAGACAGGGTTCTAACAATGAGCAGTTCTTC. It specifies CASSPRQGSNNEQFF. The chain couples TRBV7-3 to TRBJ2-1; 7 nucleotides align to TRBD1. This CDR3 contains 15 residues. The trim removed 5 bases at V and 5 bases at J, leaving 9 bases unmatched. Per the germline V gene, CDR1 is SGHTA and CDR2 is FQGTGA.

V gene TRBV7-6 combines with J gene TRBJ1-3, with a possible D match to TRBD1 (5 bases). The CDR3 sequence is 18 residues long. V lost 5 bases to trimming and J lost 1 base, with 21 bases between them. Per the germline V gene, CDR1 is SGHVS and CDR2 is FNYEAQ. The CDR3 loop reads CASSHLSRAPGSGNTIYF. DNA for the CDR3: TGTGCCAGCAGCCACCTTTCCAGGGCTCCTGGTTCTGGAAACACCATATATTTT.

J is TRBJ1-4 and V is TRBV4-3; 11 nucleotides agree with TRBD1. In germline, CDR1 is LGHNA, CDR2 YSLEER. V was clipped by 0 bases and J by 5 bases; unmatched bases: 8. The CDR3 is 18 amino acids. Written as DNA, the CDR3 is TGCGCCAGCAGCCAAGACTGGACAGGGGGCGGTGGGAATGAAAAACTGTTTTTT. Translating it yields CASSQDWTGGGGNEKLFF.

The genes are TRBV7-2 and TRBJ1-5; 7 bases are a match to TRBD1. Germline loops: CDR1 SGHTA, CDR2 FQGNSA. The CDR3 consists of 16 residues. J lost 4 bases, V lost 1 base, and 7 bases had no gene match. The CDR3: CASSLDGRGNNQPQHF. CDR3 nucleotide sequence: TGTGCCAGCAGCTTAGACGGCAGGGGGAATAATCAGCCCCAGCATTTT. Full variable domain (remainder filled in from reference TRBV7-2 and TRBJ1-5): GAGVSQSPSNKVTEKGKDVELRCDPISGHTALYWYRQSLGQGLEFLIYFQGNSAPDKSGLPSDRFSAERTGGSVSTLTIQRTQQEDSAVYLCASSLDGRGNNQPQHFGDGTRLSIL.

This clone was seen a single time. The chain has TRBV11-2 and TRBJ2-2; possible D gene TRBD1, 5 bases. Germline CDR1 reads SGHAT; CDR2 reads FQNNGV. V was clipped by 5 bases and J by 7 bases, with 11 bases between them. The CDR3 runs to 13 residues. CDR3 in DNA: TGTGCCAGCAGCCCAGGGTATATCGGGGAGCTGTTTTTT. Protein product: CASSPGYIGELFF. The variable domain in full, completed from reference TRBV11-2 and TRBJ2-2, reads EAGVAQSPRYKIIEKRQSVAFWCNPISGHATLYWYQQILGQGPKLLIQFQNNGVVDDSQLPKDRFSAERLKGVDSTLKIQPAKLEDSAVYLCASSPGYIGELFFGEGSRLTVL.

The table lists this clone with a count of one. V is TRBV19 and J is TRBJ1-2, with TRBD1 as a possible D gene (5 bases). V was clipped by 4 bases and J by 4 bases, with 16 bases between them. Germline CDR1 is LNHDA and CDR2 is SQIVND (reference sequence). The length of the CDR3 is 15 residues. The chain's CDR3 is CASSTAPQGGYGYTF. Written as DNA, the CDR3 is TGTGCCAGTAGTACCGCCCCCCAGGGCGGCTATGGCTACACCTTC.

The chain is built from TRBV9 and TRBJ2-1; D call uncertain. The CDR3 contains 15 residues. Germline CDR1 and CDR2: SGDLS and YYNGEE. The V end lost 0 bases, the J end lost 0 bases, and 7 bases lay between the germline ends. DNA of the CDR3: TGTGCCAGCAGCGTAGGCGTGAGCTCCTACAATGAGCAGTTCTTC. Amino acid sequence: CASSVGVSSYNEQFF.

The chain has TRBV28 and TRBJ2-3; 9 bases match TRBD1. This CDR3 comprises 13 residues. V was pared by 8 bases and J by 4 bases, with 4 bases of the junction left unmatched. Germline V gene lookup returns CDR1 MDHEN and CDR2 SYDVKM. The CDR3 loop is CASWTGDPDTQYF. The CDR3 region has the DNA TGTGCCAGCTGGACAGGGGATCCAGATACGCAGTATTTT.

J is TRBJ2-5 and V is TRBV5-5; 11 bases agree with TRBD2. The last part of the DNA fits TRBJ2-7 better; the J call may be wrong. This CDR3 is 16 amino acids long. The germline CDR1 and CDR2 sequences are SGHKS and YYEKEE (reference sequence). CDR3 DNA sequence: TGTGCCAGCAGCTTGGTACTAGCGGGAGTTCCCTACGAGCAGTACTTC. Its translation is CASSLVLAGVPYEQYF.

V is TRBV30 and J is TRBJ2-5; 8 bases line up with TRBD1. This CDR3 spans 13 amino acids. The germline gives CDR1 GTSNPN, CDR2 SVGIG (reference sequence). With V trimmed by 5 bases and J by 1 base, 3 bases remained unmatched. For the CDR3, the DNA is TGTGCCTGGGCAGGACAGGGCCAAGAGACCCAGTACTTC. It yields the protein CAWAGQGQETQYF.

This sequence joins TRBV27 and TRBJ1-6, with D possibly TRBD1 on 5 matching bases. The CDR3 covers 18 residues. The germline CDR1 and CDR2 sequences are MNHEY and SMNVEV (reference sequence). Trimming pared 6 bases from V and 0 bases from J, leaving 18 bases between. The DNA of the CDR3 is TGTGCCAGCAGCCCGAGTGACAGAACGGGCTCCTATAATTCACCCCTCCACTTT. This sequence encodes CASSPSDRTGSYNSPLHF.

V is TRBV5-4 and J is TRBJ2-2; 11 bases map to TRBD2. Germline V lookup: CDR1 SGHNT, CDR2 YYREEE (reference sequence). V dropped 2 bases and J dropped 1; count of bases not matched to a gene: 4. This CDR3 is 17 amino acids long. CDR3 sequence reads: CASSFGLAGGNTGELFF. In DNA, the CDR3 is TGTGCCAGCAGCTTCGGGCTAGCGGGAGGGAACACCGGGGAGCTGTTTTTT.

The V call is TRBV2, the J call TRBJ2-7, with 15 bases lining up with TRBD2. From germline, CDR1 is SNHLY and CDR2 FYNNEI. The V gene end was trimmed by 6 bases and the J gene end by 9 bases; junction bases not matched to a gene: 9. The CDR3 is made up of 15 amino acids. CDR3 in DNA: TGTGCCAGCAGCCCTGGACTAGCGGGAGGGTTGGGGCAGTACTTC. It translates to CASSPGLAGGLGQYF.

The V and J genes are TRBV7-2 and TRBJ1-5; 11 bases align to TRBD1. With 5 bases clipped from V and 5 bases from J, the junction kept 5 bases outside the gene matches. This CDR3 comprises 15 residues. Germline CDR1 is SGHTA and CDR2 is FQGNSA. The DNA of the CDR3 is TGTGCCAGCAGCACGAGGACAGGGGGCGATCAGCCCCAGCATTTT. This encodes CASSTRTGGDQPQHF.

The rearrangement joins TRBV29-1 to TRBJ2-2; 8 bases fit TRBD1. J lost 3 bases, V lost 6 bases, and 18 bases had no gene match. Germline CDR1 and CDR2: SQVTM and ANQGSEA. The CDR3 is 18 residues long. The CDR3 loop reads CSVPVPGQRQGYTGELFF. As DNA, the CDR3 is TGCAGCGTCCCTGTCCCGGGACAGAGACAGGGGTACACCGGGGAGCTGTTTTTT.

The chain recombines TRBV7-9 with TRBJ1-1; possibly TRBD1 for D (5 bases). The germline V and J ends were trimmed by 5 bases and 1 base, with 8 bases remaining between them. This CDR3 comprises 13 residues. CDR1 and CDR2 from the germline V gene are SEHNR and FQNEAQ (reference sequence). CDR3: CASSRQGNTEAFF. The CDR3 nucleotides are TGTGCCAGCAGCCGTCAGGGGAACACTGAAGCTTTCTTT.

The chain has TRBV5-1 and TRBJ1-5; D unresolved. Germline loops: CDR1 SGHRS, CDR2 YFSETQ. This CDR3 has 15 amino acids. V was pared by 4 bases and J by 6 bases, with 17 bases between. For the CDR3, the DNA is TGCGCCAGCAGCCTAGACTCCTTAGCGATTCAGCCCCAGCATTTT. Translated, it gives CASSLDSLAIQPQHF.

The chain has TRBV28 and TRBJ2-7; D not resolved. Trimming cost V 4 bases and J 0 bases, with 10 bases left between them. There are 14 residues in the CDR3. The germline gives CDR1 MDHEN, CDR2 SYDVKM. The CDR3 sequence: CASSSLGDSYEQYF. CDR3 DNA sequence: TGTGCCAGCAGTTCCCTAGGTGACTCCTACGAGCAGTACTTC.

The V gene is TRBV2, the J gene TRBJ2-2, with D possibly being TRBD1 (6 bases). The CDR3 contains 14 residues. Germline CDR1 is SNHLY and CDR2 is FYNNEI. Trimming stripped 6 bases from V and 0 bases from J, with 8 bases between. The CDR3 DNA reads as TGTGCCAGCAGGACAGGATCGAACACCGGGGAGCTGTTTTTT. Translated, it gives CASRTGSNTGELFF.

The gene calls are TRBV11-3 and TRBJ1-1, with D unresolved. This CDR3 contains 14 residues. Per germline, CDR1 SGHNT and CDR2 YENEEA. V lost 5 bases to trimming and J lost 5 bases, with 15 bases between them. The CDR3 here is CASSDYVGSTEAFF. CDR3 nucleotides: TGTGCCAGCAGCGACTATGTGGGGTCTACTGAAGCTTTCTTT.